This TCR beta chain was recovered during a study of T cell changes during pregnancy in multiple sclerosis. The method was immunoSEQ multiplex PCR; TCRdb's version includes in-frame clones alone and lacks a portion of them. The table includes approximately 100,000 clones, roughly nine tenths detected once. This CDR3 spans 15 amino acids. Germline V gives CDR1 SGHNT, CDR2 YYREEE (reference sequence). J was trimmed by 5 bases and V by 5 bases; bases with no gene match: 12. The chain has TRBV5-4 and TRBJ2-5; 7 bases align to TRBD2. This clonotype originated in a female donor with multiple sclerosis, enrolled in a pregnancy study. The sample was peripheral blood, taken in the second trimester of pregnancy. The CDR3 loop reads CASSAAGSGGETQYF. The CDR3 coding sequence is TGTGCCAGCAGTGCAGCGGGGAGTGGGGGGGAGACCCAGTACTTC.